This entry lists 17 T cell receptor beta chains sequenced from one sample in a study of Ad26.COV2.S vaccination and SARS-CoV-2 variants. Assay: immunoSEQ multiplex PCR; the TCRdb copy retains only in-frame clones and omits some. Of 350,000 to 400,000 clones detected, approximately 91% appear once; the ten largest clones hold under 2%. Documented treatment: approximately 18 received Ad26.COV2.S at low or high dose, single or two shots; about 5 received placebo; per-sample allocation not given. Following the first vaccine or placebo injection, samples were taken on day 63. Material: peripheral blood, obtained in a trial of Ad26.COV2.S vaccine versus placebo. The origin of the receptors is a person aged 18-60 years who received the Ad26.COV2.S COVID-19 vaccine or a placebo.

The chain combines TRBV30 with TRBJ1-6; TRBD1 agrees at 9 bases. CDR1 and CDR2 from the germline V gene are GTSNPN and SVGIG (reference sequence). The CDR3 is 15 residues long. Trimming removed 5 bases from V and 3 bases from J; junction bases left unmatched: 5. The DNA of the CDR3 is TGTGCCTGGGAGGACAGGGGTCTCTATAATTCACCCCTCCACTTT. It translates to CAWEDRGLYNSPLHF.

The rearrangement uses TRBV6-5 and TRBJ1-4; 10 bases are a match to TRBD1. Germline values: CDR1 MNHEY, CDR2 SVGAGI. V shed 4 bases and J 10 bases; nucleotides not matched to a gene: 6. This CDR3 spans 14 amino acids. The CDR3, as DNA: TGTGCCAGCAGTTCGGACAGGGGGTTAGGAAAACTGTTTTTT. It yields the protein CASSSDRGLGKLFF.

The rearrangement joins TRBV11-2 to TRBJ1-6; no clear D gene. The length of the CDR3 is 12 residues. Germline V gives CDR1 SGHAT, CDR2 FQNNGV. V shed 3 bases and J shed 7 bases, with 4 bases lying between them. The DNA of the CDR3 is TGTGCCAGCAGCTTCAACAATTCACCCCTCCACTTT. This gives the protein CASSFNNSPLHF.

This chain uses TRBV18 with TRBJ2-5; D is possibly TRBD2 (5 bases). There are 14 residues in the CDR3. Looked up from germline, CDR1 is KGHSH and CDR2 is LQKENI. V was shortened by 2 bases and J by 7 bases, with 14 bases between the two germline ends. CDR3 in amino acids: CASSPSGSDGTQYF. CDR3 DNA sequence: TGTGCCAGCTCACCATCGGGGTCTGATGGGACCCAGTACTTC.

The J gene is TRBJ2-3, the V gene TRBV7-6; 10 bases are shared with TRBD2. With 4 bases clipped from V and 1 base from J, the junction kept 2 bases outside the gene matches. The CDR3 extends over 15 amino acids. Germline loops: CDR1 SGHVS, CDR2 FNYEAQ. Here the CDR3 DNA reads TGTGCCAGCAGCTCCCTAGCGGGAGGCACAGATACGCAGTATTTT. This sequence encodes CASSSLAGGTDTQYF.

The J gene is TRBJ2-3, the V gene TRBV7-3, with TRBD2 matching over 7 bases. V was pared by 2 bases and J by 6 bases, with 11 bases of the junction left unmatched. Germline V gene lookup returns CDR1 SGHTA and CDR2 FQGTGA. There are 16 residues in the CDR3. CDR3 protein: CASSLHSAGESDTQYF. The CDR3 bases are TGTGCCAGCAGCTTACATTCCGCGGGAGAGTCCGATACGCAGTATTTT.

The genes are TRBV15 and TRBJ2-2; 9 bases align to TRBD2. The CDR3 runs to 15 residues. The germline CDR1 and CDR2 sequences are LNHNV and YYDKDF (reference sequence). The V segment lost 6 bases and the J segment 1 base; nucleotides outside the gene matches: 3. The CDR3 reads CATSLTSGNTGELFF. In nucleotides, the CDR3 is TGTGCCACCAGTCTGACTAGCGGGAACACCGGGGAGCTGTTTTTT. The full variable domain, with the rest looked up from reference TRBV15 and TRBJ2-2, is DAMVIQNPRYQVTQFGKPVTLSCSQTLNHNVMYWYQQKSSQAPKLLFHYYDKDFNNEADTPDNFQSRRPNTSFCFLDIRSPGLGDTAMYLCATSLTSGNTGELFFGEGSRLTVL.

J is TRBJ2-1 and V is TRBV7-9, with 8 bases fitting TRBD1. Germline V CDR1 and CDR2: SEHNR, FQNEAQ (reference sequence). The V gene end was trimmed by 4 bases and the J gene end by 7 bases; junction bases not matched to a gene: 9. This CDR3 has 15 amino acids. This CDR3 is CASSSLLRQGNEQFF. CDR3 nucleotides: TGTGCCAGCAGCTCCCTTTTGAGACAGGGGAATGAGCAGTTCTTC.

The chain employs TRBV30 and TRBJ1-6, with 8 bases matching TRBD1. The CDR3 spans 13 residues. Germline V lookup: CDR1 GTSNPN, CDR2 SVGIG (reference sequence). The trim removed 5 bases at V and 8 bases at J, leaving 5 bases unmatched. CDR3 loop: CAWGQGRHSPLHF. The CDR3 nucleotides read TGTGCCTGGGGACAGGGCCGGCATTCACCCCTCCACTTT.

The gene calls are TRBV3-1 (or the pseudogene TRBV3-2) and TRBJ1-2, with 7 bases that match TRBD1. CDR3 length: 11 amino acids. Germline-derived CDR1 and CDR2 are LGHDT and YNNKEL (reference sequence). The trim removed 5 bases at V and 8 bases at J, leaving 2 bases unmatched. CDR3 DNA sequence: TGTGCCAGCAGCTTACAGGGGGGCTACACCTTC. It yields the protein CASSLQGGYTF.

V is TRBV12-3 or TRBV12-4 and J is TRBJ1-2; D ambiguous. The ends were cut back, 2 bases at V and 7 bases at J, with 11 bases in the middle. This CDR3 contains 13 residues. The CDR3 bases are TGTGCCAGCAGTTTATTCGGTACGGTTGGCTACACCTTC. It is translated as CASSLFGTVGYTF.

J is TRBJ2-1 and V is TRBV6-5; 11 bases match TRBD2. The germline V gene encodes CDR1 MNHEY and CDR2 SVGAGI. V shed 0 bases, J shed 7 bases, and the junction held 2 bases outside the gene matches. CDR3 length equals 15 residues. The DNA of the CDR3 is TGTGCCAGCAGTTACTCGGGACTAGCGGCAAATGAGCAGTTCTTC. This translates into CASSYSGLAANEQFF.

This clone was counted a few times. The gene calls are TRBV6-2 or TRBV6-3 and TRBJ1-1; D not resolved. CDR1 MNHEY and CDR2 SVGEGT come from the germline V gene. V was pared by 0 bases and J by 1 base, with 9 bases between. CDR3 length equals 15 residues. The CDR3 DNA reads TGTGCCAGCAGTTACTCTCTGGACCCGAACACTGAAGCTTTCTTT. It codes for CASSYSLDPNTEAFF.

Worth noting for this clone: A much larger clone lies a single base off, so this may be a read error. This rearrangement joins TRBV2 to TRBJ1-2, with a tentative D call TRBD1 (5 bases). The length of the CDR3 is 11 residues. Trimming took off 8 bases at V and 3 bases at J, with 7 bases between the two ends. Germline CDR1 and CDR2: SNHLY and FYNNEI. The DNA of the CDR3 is TGTGCCAGCGGGACCGACTATGGCTACACCTTC. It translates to CASGTDYGYTF.

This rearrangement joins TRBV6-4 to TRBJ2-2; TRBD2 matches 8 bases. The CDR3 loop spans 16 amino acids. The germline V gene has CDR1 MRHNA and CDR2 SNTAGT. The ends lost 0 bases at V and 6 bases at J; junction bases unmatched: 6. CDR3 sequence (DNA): TGTGCCAGCAGTGACTCGCTGAGCGGGGGTCCCGGGGAGCTGTTTTTT. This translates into CASSDSLSGGPGELFF.

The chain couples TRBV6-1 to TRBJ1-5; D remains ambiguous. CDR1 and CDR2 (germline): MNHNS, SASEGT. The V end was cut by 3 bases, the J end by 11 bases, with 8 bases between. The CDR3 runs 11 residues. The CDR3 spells CASSESETQHF. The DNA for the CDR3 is TGTGCCAGCAGTGAGTCCGAAACCCAGCATTTT.

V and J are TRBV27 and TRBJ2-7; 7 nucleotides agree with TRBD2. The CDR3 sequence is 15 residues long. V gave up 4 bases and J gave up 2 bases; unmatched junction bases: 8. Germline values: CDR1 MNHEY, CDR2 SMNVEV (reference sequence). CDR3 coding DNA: TGTGCCAGCAGTTCCGCCGGGAGGCCCCCCTACGAGCAGTACTTC. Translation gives CASSSAGRPPYEQYF.